The 11 T cell receptor beta chains in this list originate from one sample, sequenced in a study of T cells after posttransplantation cyclophosphamide. Using immunoSEQ multiplex PCR, the repertoire was profiled, and TCRdb retains in-frame clones only, with some absent. This repertoire shows about 66,000 clones, just under 95% found once; its top ten account for under 3%. Material: PBMCs. Receptors were obtained from a young woman in good health and a related stem cell transplant donor.

The V call is TRBV19, the J call TRBJ1-5; D ambiguous. The CDR3 sequence is 12 residues long. CDR1 and CDR2 from the germline V gene are LNHDA and SQIVND (reference sequence). Trimming pared 2 bases from V and 7 bases from J, leaving 6 bases between. The CDR3, as DNA: TGTGCCAGTAGTATATTTGGACAGCCCCAGCATTTT. This encodes CASSIFGQPQHF.

This clone was seen a single time. V usage is TRBV6-1 and J usage is TRBJ1-2; 7 bases are shared with TRBD1. This CDR3 region has 13 residues. Germline V gene data show CDR1 as MNHNS and CDR2 as SASEGT. V shed 2 bases and J 6 bases; nucleotides not matched to a gene: 3. CDR3 region: CASSERQGHGYTF. Written as DNA, the CDR3 is TGTGCCAGCAGTGAACGACAGGGCCATGGCTACACCTTC.

This chain uses TRBV29-1 with TRBJ2-1, with 8 nucleotides matching TRBD2. The CDR3 sequence is 14 residues long. Germline V CDR1 and CDR2: SQVTM, ANQGSEA. J gave up 2 bases and V 7 bases, and 7 bases lay outside the gene matches. CDR3 nucleotides: TGCAGCGGCGGCGCGGGGGGCGCCTACAATGAGCAGTTCTTC. As protein: CSGGAGGAYNEQFF.

The chain employs TRBV10-1 and TRBJ2-1; TRBD1 agrees at 7 bases. Looked up from germline, CDR1 is WNHNN and CDR2 is SYGVQD (reference sequence). V shed 3 bases, J shed 6 bases, and the junction held 2 bases outside the gene matches. The CDR3 runs 13 residues. The CDR3 here is CASSESGGNEQFF. CDR3 nucleotide sequence: TGCGCCAGCAGTGAATCAGGGGGCAATGAGCAGTTCTTC.

This clone was found once. The V gene is TRBV5-1, the J gene TRBJ2-5; 7 nucleotides agree with TRBD1. J gave up 5 bases and V 0 bases, and 10 bases lay outside the gene matches. Germline V CDR1 and CDR2: SGHRS, YFSETQ. The CDR3 runs to 16 residues. The CDR3 loop is CASSLVLGQEDETQYF. CDR3 bases: TGCGCCAGCAGCTTGGTGTTAGGACAGGAGGACGAGACCCAGTACTTC.

This chain connects TRBV18 to TRBJ1-1, with a weak D call TRBD1 (6 bases). The CDR3 spans 14 residues. V was trimmed by 6 bases and J by 3 bases, leaving 14 bases between them. Looked up from germline, CDR1 is KGHSH and CDR2 is LQKENI. This CDR3 reads CASSEAGGYTEAFF. CDR3 sequence (DNA): TGTGCCAGCTCGGAGGCCGGGGGCTACACTGAAGCTTTCTTT.

CDR3 sequence reads: CASSPGGVTSGANVLTF. CDR3 nucleotides: TGTGCCAGCTCACCCGGGGGGGTGACCTCTGGGGCCAACGTCCTGACTTTC. V and J are TRBV18 and TRBJ2-6, with 8 bases aligning to TRBD2. Germline assignment: CDR1 KGHSH and CDR2 LQKENI. The CDR3 is 17 amino acids. The junction had 4 bases not matched to a gene; V was cut back by 3 bases and J by 0 bases.

The chain joins TRBV6-5 to TRBJ1-4; the match to TRBD1 covers 10 bases. The V and J ends lost 6 bases and 7 bases, in that order; junction bases with no gene match: 8. CDR3 length equals 15 residues. CDR1 MNHEY and CDR2 SVGAGI come from the germline V gene. In nucleotides, the CDR3 is TGTGCCAGCAGACCGACAGGGGGCTGGAGTGAAAAACTGTTTTTT. Its translation is CASRPTGGWSEKLFF.

The chain uses TRBV10-3 and TRBJ2-1; D gene uncertain. V lost 8 bases and J 8 bases, leaving 4 bases between the germline ends. Per germline, CDR1 ENHRY and CDR2 SYGVKD. This CDR3 is built from 9 residues. Here the CDR3 reads CAIGYEQFF. The CDR3 DNA reads as TGTGCCATCGGGTATGAGCAGTTCTTC.

This rearrangement joins TRBV9 to TRBJ1-1; a possible D gene is TRBD1 (6 bases). Germline values: CDR1 SGDLS, CDR2 YYNGEE. Trimming removed 0 bases from V and 1 base from J, with 10 bases in between. The CDR3 runs 15 residues. CDR3 coding DNA: TGTGCCAGCAGCGTAGGCCCGACAGGGAACACTGAAGCTTTCTTT. Translated: CASSVGPTGNTEAFF.

This sequence joins TRBV5-4 and TRBJ2-6; no definite D call. The germline V gene has CDR1 SGHNT and CDR2 YYREEE (reference sequence). The ends were cut back, 0 bases at V and 0 bases at J, with 4 bases in the middle. The CDR3 runs 15 residues. CDR3 bases: TGTGCCAGCAGCTTGGGACACTCTGGGGCCAACGTCCTGACTTTC. Translation: CASSLGHSGANVLTF.